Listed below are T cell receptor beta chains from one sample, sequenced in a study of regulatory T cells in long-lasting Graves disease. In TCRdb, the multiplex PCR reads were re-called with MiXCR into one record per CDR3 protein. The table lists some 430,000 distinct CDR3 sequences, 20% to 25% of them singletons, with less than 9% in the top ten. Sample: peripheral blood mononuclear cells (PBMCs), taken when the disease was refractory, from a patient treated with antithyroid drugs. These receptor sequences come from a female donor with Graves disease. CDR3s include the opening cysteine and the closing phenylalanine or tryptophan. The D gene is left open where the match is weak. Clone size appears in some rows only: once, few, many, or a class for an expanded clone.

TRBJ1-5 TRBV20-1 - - TGCAGTGCTAGAGATGTGCAGGGCCCAAATCAGCCCCAGCATTTT CSARDVQGPNQPQHF
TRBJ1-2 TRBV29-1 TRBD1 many TGCAGCGCCGAGGCGAACAGGGGCTATGGCTACACCTTC CSAEANRGYGYTF
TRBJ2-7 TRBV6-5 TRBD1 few TGTGCCAGCAGTTACTCCTGGGACAGGGCCCCCTACGAGCAGTACTTC CASSYSWDRAPYEQYF
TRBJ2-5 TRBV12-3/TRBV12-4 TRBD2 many TGTGCCAGCAGCGGTGGACTAGCCATTGAGACCCAGTACTTC CASSGGLAIETQYF
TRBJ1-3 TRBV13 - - TGTGCCAGCACTCTAAGCATCGGAAGGTCTGGAAACACCATATATTTT CASTLSIGRSGNTIYF
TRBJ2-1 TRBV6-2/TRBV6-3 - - TGTGCCAGCAGTTACTCGATCGACAATGAGCAGTTCTTC CASSYSIDNEQFF
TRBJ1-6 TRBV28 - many TGTGCCAGCAGCGGGTCGCTTCCACCCCTCCACTTT CASSGSLPPLHF
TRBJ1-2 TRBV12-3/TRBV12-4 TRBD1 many TGTGCCAGCAGTCCAGGGGGCGACTATGGCTACACCTTC CASSPGGDYGYTF
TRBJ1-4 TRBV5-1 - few TGCGCCAGCAGCCCCGTCTGGAAGTCTAATGAAAAACTGTTTTTT CASSPVWKSNEKLFF
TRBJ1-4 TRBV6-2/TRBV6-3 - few TGTGCCAGCAGTTACTCACATCCGGGATTGGCGGAAAAACTGTTTTTT CASSYSHPGLAEKLFF
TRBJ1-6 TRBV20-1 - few TGCAGTGCTAGAGAGGGCCTTTATAATTCACCCCTCCACTTT CSAREGLYNSPLHF
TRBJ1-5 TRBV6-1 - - TGTGCCAGCAGTGATCCTGGGCAGCCACGACAGACCCAGCATTTT CASSDPGQPRQTQHF
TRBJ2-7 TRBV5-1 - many TGCGCCAGCAGCTTGACTACAGGGAAGGACGAGCAGTACTTC CASSLTTGKDEQYF
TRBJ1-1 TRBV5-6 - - TGTGCCAGCAGCCCCATTGGGACAAGAACCACTGAAGCTTTCTTT CASSPIGTRTTEAFF
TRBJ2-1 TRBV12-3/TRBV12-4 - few TGTGCCAGTCTCGGGACAAACTACAATGAGCAGTTCTTC CASLGTNYNEQFF
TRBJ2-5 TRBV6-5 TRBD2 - TGTGCCAGCAGTTACGCATACGGGACTAGCGGGTTTGAGACCCAGTACTTC CASSYAYGTSGFETQYF
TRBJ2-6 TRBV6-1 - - TGTGCCGCCACCTGGACTGAGGTTCTCTCTGGGGCCAACGTCCTGACTTTC CAATWTEVLSGANVLTF
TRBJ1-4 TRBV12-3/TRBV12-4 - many TGTGCCAGCAGTTTAACCGGAGGATCACATAATGAAAAACTGTTTTTT CASSLTGGSHNEKLFF
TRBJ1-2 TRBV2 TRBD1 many TGTGCCAGCAGGGCAGGGGGCCATGGCTACACCTTC CASRAGGHGYTF
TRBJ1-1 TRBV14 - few TGTGCCATCCGGGGGCCTGAAGCTTTCTTT CAIRGPEAFF
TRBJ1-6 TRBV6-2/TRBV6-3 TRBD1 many TGTGCCAGCAGTTACGGCAGGGGGCGATCAAATGGAATTTCACCCCTCCACTTT CASSYGRGRSNGISPLHF
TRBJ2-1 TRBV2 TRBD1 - TGTGCCAGCGACACACGGGACAGGGGGCCCAATGAGCAGTTCTTC CASDTRDRGPNEQFF
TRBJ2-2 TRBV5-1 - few TGCGCCAGCAGCTTGAGGGGTGTCGGGGAGCTGTTTTTT CASSLRGVGELFF
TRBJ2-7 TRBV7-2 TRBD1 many TGTGCCAGCAGCGGAGACAGGGGAGTCTACGAGCAGTACTTC CASSGDRGVYEQYF
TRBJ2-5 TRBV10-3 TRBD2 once TGTGCCATCAGTGACCCTTCAGCGGGGGTCAGTGAGACCCAGTACTTC CAISDPSAGVSETQYF
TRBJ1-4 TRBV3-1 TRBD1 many TGTGCCAGCAGCCAGCTGGGACAGGAGGGTGAAAAACTGTTTTTT CASSQLGQEGEKLFF
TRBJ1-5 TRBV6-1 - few TGTGCCAGCAGCTCGTTGGGGGGGGCGCAGATCAATCAGCCCCAGCATTTT CASSSLGGAQINQPQHF
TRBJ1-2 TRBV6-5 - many TGTGCCAGCAGTTACCCGCTAGGGCGGAGAACCTATGGCTACACCTTC CASSYPLGRRTYGYTF
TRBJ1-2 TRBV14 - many TGTGCCAGCAGCCAAGGGGTAGGGAGCCTTAACTATGGCTACACCTTC CASSQGVGSLNYGYTF
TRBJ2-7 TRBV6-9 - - TGTGCCAGCAGTTCCGGGTTACTTTCGGGCGAGCAGTACTTC CASSSGLLSGEQYF
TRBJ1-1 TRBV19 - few TGTGCCAGTAGTATAGTCGCGAACACTGAAGCTTTCTTT CASSIVANTEAFF
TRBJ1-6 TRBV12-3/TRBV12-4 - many TGTGCCAGCAACCGCGGAACCCAAAATTCACCCCTCCACTTT CASNRGTQNSPLHF
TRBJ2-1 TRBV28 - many TGTGCCAGCGGAGAAGCCTACAATGAGCAGTTCTTC CASGEAYNEQFF
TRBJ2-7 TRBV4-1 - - TGCGCCAGCAGCCAGGCGGGACTGTCGATCTCCGAGCAGTACTTC CASSQAGLSISEQYF
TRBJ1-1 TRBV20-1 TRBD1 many TGCAGTGCTAGGACAGGGGTTAACACTGAAGCTTTCTTT CSARTGVNTEAFF
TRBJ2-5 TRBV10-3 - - TGTGCCATCAGTGGACTCGAAGAGACCCAGTACTTC CAISGLEETQYF
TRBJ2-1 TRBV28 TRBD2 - TGTGCCAGCAGCCGACTAGCGGGAGGGAGGGACAATGAGCAGTTCTTC CASSRLAGGRDNEQFF
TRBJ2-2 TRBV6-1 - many TGTGCCAGCAGTGAATTCCGGGTTTGGAACACCGGGGAGCTGTTTTTT CASSEFRVWNTGELFF
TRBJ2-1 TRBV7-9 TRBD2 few TGTGCCAGCAGCTTCTCCGGACTAGCGGGAGGGGCCAATGAGCAGTTCTTC CASSFSGLAGGANEQFF
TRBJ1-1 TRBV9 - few TGTGCCAGCAGCGGTGGGTCGACTGAAGCTTTCTTT CASSGGSTEAFF